The present T cell receptor beta chain was sequenced within a study of cytomegalovirus exposure and HLA in healthy donors. The PCR was carried out with 60 Vbeta primers and 13 Jbeta primers. TCRdb keeps only in-frame clones here, not all; method: immunoSEQ multiplex PCR. Seen here are 200,000 or so clones, over 75% observed once, and the top ten hold about 0.094%. CDR1 is MNHNS, CDR2 SASEGT, per germline. This CDR3 is 15 amino acids long. V dropped 10 bases and J dropped 0 bases, with 16 bases sitting between them. This sequence was found in a boy aged 2 to 10 in good health and CMV-seronegative. The rearrangement joins TRBV6-1 to TRBJ1-5; weak D call: TRBD1 (5 bases). Sequencing used PBMCs. The CDR3 spells CATRVGQYSNQPQHF. The CDR3 region has the DNA TGTGCCACTAGGGTGGGGCAGTATAGCAATCAGCCCCAGCATTTT.